The TCR beta chain described here comes from a study of Ad26.COV2.S vaccination and SARS-CoV-2 variants. Per germline, CDR1 SGDLS and CDR2 YYNGEE. The V and J ends lost 5 bases and 0 bases, in that order; junction bases with no gene match: 13. The CDR3 consists of 20 residues. Clones were sequenced by immunoSEQ multiplex PCR, and TCRdb holds only the in-frame ones, with some missing. This table has around 300,000 clones, roughly nine tenths appearing once. The treatment denotes: some 20 received Ad26.COV2.S at low or high dose, single or two shots; 5 received placebo; per-sample allocation not given. Each sample was drawn 63 days after the first injection (of vaccine or placebo).

This TCR came from a person between 18 and 60 years old who received the Ad26.COV2.S COVID-19 vaccine or a placebo. This sequence joins TRBV9 and TRBJ2-6, with 11 bases matching TRBD2. The specimen comprised peripheral blood, sampled in a trial of Ad26.COV2.S vaccine versus placebo. CDR3 loop: CASSLGSSGGPYSGANVLTF. The CDR3, as DNA: TGTGCCAGCAGTCTAGGGTCTAGCGGGGGGCCTTACTCTGGGGCCAACGTCCTGACTTTC.